This entry describes one T cell receptor (beta chain). Original handling: Reference gene primer amplification gave nucleated cell count estimates. Sequencing was performed with immunoSEQ multiplex PCR; in TCRdb, only in-frame clones are kept and a portion is missing. The DNA gave D and trimming, while V, J and clone size come from that table. The repertoire holds under 300,000 clones, with roughly 79% as singletons. These data come from a study of blood T cell repertoires in COVID-19. Overall study context: PBMCs, B-cell-depleted T cells, or T cells provided the cDNA or gDNA that made up the material.

The sample was peripheral blood. This sequence originates from an older woman with active or convalescent COVID-19.

CDR3 DNA sequence: TGTGCCTGGAGTGGGACAGTTAGCAATCAGCCCCAGCATTTT. Protein product: CAWSGTVSNQPQHF. The genes are TRBV30 and TRBJ1-5, with a tentative D call TRBD1 (6 bases). Germline loops: CDR1 GTSNPN, CDR2 SVGIG (reference sequence). Trimming took off 1 base at V and 0 bases at J, with 7 bases between the two ends. The CDR3 covers 14 residues.